The 14 T cell receptor beta chains given below trace back to one sample, sequenced in a study of T cells in Graves' hyperthyroidism and ophthalmopathy. TCR beta CDR3 region amplification was performed from RNA transcripts. First-round RT-PCR with HTBI primers amplified the TCR CDR3 region. MiXCR, applied by TCRdb to the multiplex PCR reads, yields one record per CDR3 protein. The sample holds 400,000 or so distinct CDR3 sequences, more than 12% seen once. The sample consisted of blood. Source of these receptors: a man in his fifties with Graves' ophthalmopathy.

The chain recombines TRBV7-6 with TRBJ2-2; a weak D match, TRBD2 (5 bases). Trimming stripped 4 bases from V and 5 bases from J, with 11 bases between. This CDR3 contains 14 residues. The germline V gene encodes CDR1 SGHVS and CDR2 FNYEAQ. The DNA of the CDR3 is TGTGCCAGCAGCTCGACGACGGGGACCGGGGAGCTGTTTTTT. Protein: CASSSTTGTGELFF.

In this sample, this clonotype turned up many times. The chain employs TRBV7-9 and TRBJ2-7; D is possibly TRBD1 (5 bases). V was shortened by 3 bases and J by 5 bases, with 14 bases between the two germline ends. Germline CDR1 is SEHNR and CDR2 is FQNEAQ (reference sequence). CDR3 size: 14 residues. In DNA, the CDR3 is TGTGCCAGCAGCTTCGGGCAGGGAATAGACGAGCAGTACTTC. Residues: CASSFGQGIDEQYF.

The V gene is TRBV29-1, the J gene TRBJ1-5, with D maybe TRBD1 (5 bases). Germline CDR1 and CDR2: SQVTM and ANQGSEA. The CDR3 length is 15 residues. Between the trimmed V and J ends, which lost 4 bases and 0 bases, there was a span of 13 bases. The CDR3 bases are TGCAGCGTTGGTCTCGGGACGGATAGCAATCAGCCCCAGCATTTT. It specifies CSVGLGTDSNQPQHF.

The table lists this clonotype with many counts. The gene calls are TRBV20-1 and TRBJ1-5; D unresolved. The V gene's germline CDR1 is DFQATT and CDR2 SNEGSKA (reference sequence). V was shortened by 8 bases and J by 1 base, with 21 bases between the two germline ends. The CDR3 runs 16 residues. Here the CDR3 reads CSTTRRAGMSNQPQHF. As DNA, the CDR3 is TGCAGTACCACCCGGAGGGCGGGAATGAGCAATCAGCCCCAGCATTTT.

This clonotype has a count of ten or more. This chain uses TRBV9 with TRBJ2-5, with TRBD2 matching 9 bases. Germline V gene lookup returns CDR1 SGDLS and CDR2 YYNGEE. The V segment lost 0 bases and the J segment 1 base; nucleotides outside the gene matches: 4. The CDR3 runs to 16 residues. CDR3 in amino acids: CASSVEGGGGQETQYF. DNA for the CDR3: TGTGCCAGCAGCGTAGAGGGCGGGGGGGGCCAAGAGACCCAGTACTTC.

This clonotype was observed a single time. A much larger clone sits a single nucleotide away, making a read error possible. For the CDR3, the DNA is TGTGCCACCAGTGATCCTTTAATGGACGGACTGGGAGATGAGCAGTTCTTC. This gives the protein CATSDPLMDGLGDEQFF. The gene calls are TRBV24-1 and TRBJ2-1; TRBD2 might be the D (5 bases). V shed 3 bases and J shed 8 bases, with 22 bases lying between them. This CDR3 region has 17 residues. Germline V gene lookup returns CDR1 KGHDR and CDR2 SFDVKD.

This clonotype showed up many times. The chain employs TRBV5-1 and TRBJ2-2; D perhaps matches TRBD2 (6 bases). Trimming took off 8 bases at V and 0 bases at J, with 32 bases between the two ends. The length of the CDR3 is 21 residues. Germline values: CDR1 SGHRS, CDR2 YFSETQ. DNA of the CDR3: TGCGCCAGGACCTCGTGTAGGGAGGTTGTCCGATCCGCGGCGAACACCGGGGAGCTGTTTTTT. Amino acids: CARTSCREVVRSAANTGELFF. Filled out from reference TRBV5-1 and TRBJ2-2, the complete variable domain reads KAGVTQTPRYLIKTRGQQVTLSCSPISGHRSVSWYQQTPGQGLQFLFEYFSETQRNKGNFPGRFSGRQFSNSRSEMNVSTLELGDSALYLCARTSCREVVRSAANTGELFFGEGSRLTVL.

For this clonotype: Just one base apart from a much larger clone, this may be a read error. The genes are TRBV11-2 and TRBJ2-6; the D call may be TRBD1 or TRBD2 (5 bases each). V was shortened by 5 bases and J by 7 bases, with 24 bases between the two germline ends. Germline CDR1 reads SGHAT; CDR2 reads FQNNGV. The CDR3 length is 18 residues. CDR3 nucleotides: TGTGCCAGCAGCCGAATCGGCCGGGGCGGGCTTGGCGCCAACGTCCTGACTTTC. Protein product: CASSRIGRGGLGANVLTF.

This clonotype was counted many times. This chain joins TRBV12-3 or TRBV12-4 and TRBJ2-6; D remains ambiguous. Trimming took 1 base from V and 0 from J, leaving 10 bases between them. CDR3 length equals 17 residues. Here the CDR3 DNA reads TGTGCCAGCAGTTTAGACGCTACGGTCTCTGGGGCCAACGTCCTGACTTTC. Translation: CASSLDATVSGANVLTF.

The V gene is TRBV28, the J gene TRBJ2-5; 7 bases map to TRBD2. V dropped 2 bases and J dropped 5; count of bases not matched to a gene: 11. The V gene's germline CDR1 is MDHEN and CDR2 SYDVKM. This CDR3 spans 16 amino acids. The CDR3 sequence is CASSLGGGPSRETQYF. The CDR3 coding sequence is TGTGCCAGCAGTTTAGGGGGAGGGCCCTCCCGGGAGACCCAGTACTTC.

The chain links TRBV5-1 to TRBJ2-7; 11 nucleotides align to TRBD2. Germline V gives CDR1 SGHRS, CDR2 YFSETQ. CDR3 length: 16 amino acids. V shed 2 bases, J shed 2 bases, and the junction held 6 bases outside the gene matches. The CDR3 DNA is TGCGCCAGCAGCTTTGAGTCTAGCGGGAGGACCTACGAGCAGTACTTC. Protein sequence: CASSFESSGRTYEQYF.

This clonotype was observed many times. For the CDR3, the DNA is TGTGCCAGCAGCTTAACGGAGTACAATGAGCAGTTCTTC. Amino acid sequence: CASSLTEYNEQFF. The chain is built from TRBV7-6 and TRBJ2-1; D is unresolved. V was pared by 2 bases and J by 4 bases, with 6 bases between. This CDR3 spans 13 amino acids. CDR1 SGHVS and CDR2 FNYEAQ come from the germline V gene.

The chain uses TRBV18 and TRBJ1-2; TRBD1 might be the D (5 bases). The germline V and J ends were trimmed by 2 bases and 4 bases, with 8 bases remaining between them. CDR1 and CDR2 from the germline V gene are KGHSH and LQKENI. The CDR3 runs 13 residues. The CDR3 sequence: CASSPGGFYGYTF. CDR3 nucleotide sequence: TGTGCCAGCTCACCAGGGGGTTTCTATGGCTACACCTTC.

The chain is built from TRBV20-1 and TRBJ1-4; D is perhaps TRBD1 (5 bases). V was pared by 2 bases and J by 6 bases, with 7 bases between. This CDR3 contains 12 residues. Germline assignment: CDR1 DFQATT and CDR2 SNEGSKA (reference sequence). CDR3 loop: CSARWGDEKLFF. CDR3 sequence (DNA): TGCAGTGCTAGATGGGGGGATGAAAAACTGTTTTTT.